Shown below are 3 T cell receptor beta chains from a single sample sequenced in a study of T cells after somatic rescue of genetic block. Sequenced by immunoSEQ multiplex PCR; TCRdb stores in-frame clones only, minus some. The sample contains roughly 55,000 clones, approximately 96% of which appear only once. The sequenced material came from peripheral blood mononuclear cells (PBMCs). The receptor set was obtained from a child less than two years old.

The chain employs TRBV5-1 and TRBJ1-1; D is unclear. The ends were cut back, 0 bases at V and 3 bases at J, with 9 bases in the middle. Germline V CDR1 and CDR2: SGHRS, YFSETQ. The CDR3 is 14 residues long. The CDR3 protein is CASSLGVGDTEAFF. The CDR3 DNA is TGCGCCAGCAGCTTGGGGGTCGGGGACACTGAAGCTTTCTTT.

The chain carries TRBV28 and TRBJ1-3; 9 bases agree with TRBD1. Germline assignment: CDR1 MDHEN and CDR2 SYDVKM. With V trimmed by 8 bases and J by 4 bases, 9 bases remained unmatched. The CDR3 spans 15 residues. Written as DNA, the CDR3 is TGTGCCAGCCGTGTAACAGGGGGCGCGGGAAACACCATATATTTT. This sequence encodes CASRVTGGAGNTIYF.

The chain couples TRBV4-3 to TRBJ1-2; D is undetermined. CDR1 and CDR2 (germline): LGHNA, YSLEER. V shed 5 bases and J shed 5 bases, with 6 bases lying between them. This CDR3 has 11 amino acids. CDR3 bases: TGCGCCAGCAGCGGAGAATATGGCTACACCTTC. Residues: CASSGEYGYTF.